These 2 T cell receptor beta chains originate from one sample sequenced in a study of blood T cell repertoires in COVID-19. Here immunoSEQ multiplex PCR was the method, and the copy in TCRdb shows in-frame clones only, minus some. Seen here are around 300,000 clones, around 89% observed once, and the top ten hold under 3%. The source material was PBMCs or T cells enriched from blood (not recorded which). The source of these receptors is a woman between 18 and 29 years old who had recovered from COVID-19.

This rearrangement joins TRBV5-1 to TRBJ2-7; D uncertain. The germline V gene has CDR1 SGHRS and CDR2 YFSETQ. The CDR3 contains 13 residues. Trimming removed 0 bases from V and 4 bases from J, with 8 bases in between. DNA for the CDR3: TGCGCCAGCAGCTTGGCTCCCCTGTACGAGCAGTACTTC. Its translation is CASSLAPLYEQYF.

This clone was observed at least ten times. This chain uses TRBV6-4 with TRBJ1-1; D possibly corresponds to TRBD1 (5 bases). The germline CDR1 and CDR2 sequences are MRHNA and SNTAGT. Trimming removed 3 bases at V and 0 bases at J, with 8 bases between. There are 14 residues in the CDR3. The CDR3 region is CASSETDMNTEAFF. CDR3 coding DNA: TGTGCCAGCAGTGAGACAGATATGAACACTGAAGCTTTCTTT.